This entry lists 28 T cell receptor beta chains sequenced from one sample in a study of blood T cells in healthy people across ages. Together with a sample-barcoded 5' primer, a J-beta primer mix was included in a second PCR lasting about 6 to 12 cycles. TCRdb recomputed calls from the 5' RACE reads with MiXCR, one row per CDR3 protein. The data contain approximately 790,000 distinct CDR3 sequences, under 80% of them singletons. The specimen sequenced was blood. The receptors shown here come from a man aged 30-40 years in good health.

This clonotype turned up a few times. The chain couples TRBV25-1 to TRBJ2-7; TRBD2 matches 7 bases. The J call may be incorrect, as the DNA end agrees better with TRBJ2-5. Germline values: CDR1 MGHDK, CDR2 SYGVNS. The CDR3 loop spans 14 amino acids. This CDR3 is CASSESGGVETQYF. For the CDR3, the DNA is TGTGCCAGCAGTGAATCTGGGGGGGTGGAGACCCAGTACTTC.

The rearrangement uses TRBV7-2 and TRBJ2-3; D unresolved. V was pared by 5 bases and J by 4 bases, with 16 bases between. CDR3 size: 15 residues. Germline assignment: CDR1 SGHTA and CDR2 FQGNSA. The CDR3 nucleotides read TGTGCCAGCAGCGATCAGGACGGCCGCGCAGATACGCAGTATTTT. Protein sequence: CASSDQDGRADTQYF.

The CDR3 protein is CSAHPPGTGYNEQFF. As DNA, the CDR3 is TGCAGTGCCCATCCTCCCGGGACAGGTTACAATGAGCAGTTCTTC. The chain couples TRBV20-1 to TRBJ2-1, with TRBD1 matching over 8 bases. V shed 6 bases and J 4 bases; nucleotides not matched to a gene: 11. Per the germline V gene, CDR1 is DFQATT and CDR2 is SNEGSKA (reference sequence). This CDR3 comprises 15 residues.

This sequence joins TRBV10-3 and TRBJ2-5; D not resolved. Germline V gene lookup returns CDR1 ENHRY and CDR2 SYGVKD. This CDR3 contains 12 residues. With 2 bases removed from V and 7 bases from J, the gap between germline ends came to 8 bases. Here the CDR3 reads CAISEDAGTQYF. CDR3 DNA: TGTGCCATCAGTGAGGACGCCGGGACCCAGTACTTC.

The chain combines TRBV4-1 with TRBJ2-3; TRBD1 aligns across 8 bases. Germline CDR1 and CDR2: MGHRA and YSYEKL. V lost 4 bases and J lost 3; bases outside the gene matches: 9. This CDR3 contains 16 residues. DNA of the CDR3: TGCGCCAGCAGCCCGACGTCGACAGGGGTAACAGATACGCAGTATTTT. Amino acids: CASSPTSTGVTDTQYF.

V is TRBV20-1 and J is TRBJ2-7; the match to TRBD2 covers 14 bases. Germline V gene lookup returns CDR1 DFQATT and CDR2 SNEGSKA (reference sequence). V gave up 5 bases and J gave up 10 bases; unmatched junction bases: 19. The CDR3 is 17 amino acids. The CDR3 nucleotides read TGCAGTGCTGCCGGACTAGCGGGGGGCCTGAGCGTCTTTTCCCAGTACTTC. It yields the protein CSAAGLAGGLSVFSQYF.

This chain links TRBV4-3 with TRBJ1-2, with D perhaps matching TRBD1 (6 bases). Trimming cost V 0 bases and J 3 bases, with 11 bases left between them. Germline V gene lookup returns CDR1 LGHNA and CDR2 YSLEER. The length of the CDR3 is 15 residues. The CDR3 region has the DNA TGCGCCAGCAGCCAAGAACCGGACAGATACTATGGCTACACCTTC. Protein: CASSQEPDRYYGYTF.

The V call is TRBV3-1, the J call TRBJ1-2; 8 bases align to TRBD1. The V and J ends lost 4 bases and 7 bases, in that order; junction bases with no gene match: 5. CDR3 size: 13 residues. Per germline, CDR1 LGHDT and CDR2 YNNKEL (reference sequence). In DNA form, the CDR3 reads TGTGCCAGCAGCCGTACAGGGGGGCCTGGCTACACCTTC. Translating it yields CASSRTGGPGYTF. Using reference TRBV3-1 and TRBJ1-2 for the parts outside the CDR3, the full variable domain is DTAVSQTPKYLVTQMGNDKSIKCEQNLGHDTMYWYKQDSKKFLKIMFSYNNKELIINETVPNRFSPKSPDKAHLNLHINSLELGDSAVYFCASSRTGGPGYTFGSGTRLTVV.

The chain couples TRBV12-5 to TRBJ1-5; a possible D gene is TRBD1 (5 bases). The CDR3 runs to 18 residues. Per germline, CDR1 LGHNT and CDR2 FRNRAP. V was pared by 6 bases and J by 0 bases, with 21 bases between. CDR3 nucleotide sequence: TGTGCTAGTGGCATAGGGGACTCTCCAGTTTATAGCAATCAGCCCCAGCATTTT. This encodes CASGIGDSPVYSNQPQHF.

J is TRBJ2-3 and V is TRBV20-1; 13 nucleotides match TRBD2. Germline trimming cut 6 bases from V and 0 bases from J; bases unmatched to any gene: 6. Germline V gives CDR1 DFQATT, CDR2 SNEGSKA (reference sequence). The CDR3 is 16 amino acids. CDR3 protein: CSAETSGGSSTDTQYF. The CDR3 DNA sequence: TGCAGTGCGGAGACTAGCGGGGGGTCGAGCACAGATACGCAGTATTTT.

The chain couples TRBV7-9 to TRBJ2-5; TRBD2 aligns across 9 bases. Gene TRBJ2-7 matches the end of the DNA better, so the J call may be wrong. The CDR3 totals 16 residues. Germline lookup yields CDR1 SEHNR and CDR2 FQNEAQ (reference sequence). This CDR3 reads CASSPPTSGRTYEQYF. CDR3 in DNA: TGTGCCAGCAGCCCCCCTACTAGCGGGCGCACCTACGAGCAGTACTTC.

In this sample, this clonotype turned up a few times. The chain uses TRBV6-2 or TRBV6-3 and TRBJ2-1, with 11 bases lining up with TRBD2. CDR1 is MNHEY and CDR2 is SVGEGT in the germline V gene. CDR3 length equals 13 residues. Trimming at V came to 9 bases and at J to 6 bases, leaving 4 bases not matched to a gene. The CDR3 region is CASSGGGLNEQFF. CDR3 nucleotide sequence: TGTGCCAGTAGCGGGGGGGGCCTCAATGAGCAGTTCTTC.

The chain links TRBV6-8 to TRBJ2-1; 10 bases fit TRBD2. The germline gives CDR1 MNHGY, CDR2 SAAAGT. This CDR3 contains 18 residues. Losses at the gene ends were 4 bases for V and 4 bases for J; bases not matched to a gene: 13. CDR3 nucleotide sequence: TGTGCCAGCAGTTCGCCGACTAGCGGGCACCTCTTTTACAATGAGCAGTTCTTC. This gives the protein CASSSPTSGHLFYNEQFF.

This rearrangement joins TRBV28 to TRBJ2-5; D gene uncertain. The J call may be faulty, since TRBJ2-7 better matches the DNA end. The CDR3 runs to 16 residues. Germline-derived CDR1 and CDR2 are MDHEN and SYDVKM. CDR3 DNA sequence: TGTGCCAGCAGGCGAAACACGGGCTTCTCTGGTATCGAGCAGTACTTC. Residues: CASRRNTGFSGIEQYF.

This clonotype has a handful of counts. DNA of the CDR3: TGTGCCAGCAGTTTAGGCGTAGTAGGGGAAAAACTGTTTTTT. This sequence encodes CASSLGVVGEKLFF. The chain is built from TRBV12-3 or TRBV12-4 and TRBJ1-4; D uncertain. Trimming left V 1 base short and J 8 bases short, with 11 bases between. The CDR3 loop spans 14 amino acids.

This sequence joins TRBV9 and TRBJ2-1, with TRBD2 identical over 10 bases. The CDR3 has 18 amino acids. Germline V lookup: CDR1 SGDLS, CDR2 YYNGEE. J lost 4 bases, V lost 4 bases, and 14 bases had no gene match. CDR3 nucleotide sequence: TGTGCCAGCAGCAACCCCTCGGGACTAGCGAGCTTTTACAATGAGCAGTTCTTC. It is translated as CASSNPSGLASFYNEQFF.

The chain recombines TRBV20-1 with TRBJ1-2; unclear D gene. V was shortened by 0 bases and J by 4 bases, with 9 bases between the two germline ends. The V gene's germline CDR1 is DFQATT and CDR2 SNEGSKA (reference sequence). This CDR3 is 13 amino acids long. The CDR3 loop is CSARDGVSYGYTF. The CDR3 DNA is TGCAGTGCTAGAGACGGAGTATCCTATGGCTACACCTTC.

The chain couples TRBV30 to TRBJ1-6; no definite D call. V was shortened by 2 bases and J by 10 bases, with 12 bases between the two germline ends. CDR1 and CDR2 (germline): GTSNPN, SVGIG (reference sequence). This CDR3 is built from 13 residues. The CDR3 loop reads CAWSPWVESPLHF. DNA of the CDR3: TGTGCCTGGAGTCCCTGGGTGGAATCACCCCTCCACTTT.

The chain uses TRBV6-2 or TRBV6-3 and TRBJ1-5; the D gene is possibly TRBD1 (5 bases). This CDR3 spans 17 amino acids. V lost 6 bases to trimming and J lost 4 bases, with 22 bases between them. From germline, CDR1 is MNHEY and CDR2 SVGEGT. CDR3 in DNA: TGTGCCAGCAGCTCCCCTCGAGGCAGGGTGTTTAATCAGCCCCAGCATTTT. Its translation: CASSSPRGRVFNQPQHF.

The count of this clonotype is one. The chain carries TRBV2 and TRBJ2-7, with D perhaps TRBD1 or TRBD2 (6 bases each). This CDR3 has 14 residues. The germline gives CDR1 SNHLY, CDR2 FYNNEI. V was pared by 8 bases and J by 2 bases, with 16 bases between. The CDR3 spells CASCSRDTPYEQYF. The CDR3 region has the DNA TGTGCCAGCTGTTCGCGGGACACCCCCTACGAGCAGTACTTC.

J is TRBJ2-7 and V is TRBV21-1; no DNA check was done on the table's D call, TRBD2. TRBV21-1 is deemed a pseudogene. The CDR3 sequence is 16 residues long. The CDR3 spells CASSNALAEAGYEQYF. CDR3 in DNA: TGTGCCAGCAGCAATGCACTAGCGGAGGCGGGATACGAGCAGTACTTC.

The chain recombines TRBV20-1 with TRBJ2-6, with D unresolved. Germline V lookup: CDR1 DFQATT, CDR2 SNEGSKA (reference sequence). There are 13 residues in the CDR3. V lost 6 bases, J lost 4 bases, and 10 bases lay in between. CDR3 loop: CSAPLSGANVLTF. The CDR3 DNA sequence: TGCAGTGCCCCTCTATCCGGGGCCAACGTCCTGACTTTC.

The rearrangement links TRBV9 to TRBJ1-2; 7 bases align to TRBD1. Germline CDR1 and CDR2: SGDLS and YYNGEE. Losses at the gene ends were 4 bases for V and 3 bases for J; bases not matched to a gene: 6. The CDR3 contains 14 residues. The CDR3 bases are TGTGCCAGCAGCATGAACAGGGGTGACTATGGCTACACCTTC. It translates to CASSMNRGDYGYTF.

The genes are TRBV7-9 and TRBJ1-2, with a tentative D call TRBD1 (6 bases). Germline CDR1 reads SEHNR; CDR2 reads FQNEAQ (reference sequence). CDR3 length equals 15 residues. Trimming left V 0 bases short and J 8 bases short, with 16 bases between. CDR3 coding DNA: TGTGCCAGCAGCTTAGCAGGTGGGGGCGTTGGCGGCTACACCTTC. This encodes CASSLAGGGVGGYTF. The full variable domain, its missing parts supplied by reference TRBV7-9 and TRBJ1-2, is DTGVSQNPRHKITKRGQNVTFRCDPISEHNRLYWYRQTLGQGPEFLTYFQNEAQLEKSRLLSDRFSAERPKGSFSTLEIQRTEQGDSAMYLCASSLAGGGVGGYTFGSGTRLTVV.

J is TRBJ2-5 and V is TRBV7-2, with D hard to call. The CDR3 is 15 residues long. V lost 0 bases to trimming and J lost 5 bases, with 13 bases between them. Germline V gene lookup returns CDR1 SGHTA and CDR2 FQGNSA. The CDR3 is CASSLAGTQTETQYF. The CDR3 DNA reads TGTGCCAGCAGCTTAGCGGGTACTCAAACGGAGACCCAGTACTTC.

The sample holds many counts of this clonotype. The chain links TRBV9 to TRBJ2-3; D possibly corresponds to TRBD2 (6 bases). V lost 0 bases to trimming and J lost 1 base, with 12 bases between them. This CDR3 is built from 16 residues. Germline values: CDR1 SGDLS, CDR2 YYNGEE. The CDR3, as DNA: TGTGCCAGCAGCGTAGTGGGAGCGGGTCGCACAGATACGCAGTATTTT. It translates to CASSVVGAGRTDTQYF.

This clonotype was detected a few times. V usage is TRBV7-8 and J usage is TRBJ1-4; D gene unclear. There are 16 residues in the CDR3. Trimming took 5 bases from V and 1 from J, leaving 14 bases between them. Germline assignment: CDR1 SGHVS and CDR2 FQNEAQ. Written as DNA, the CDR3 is TGTGCCAGCAGCAAACGCCCGGGAATAACTAATGAAAAACTGTTTTTT. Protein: CASSKRPGITNEKLFF.

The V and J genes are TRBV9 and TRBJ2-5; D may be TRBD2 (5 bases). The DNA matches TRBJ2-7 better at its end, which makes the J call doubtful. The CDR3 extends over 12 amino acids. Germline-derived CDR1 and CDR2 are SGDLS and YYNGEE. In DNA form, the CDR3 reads TGTGCCAGCAGCGTAGACAGCGGCGAGCAGTACTTC. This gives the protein CASSVDSGEQYF.